Shown below are 25 T cell receptor beta chains from a single sample sequenced in a study of T cell responses to AZD1222 COVID-19 vaccine (dated by TCRdb to about 2021). Per the publication, the time point label means: baseline before first vaccination. The receptor library was made with the immunoSEQ multiplex PCR assay. Held by TCRdb, this immuneACCESS table contains in-frame sequences only and omits some clones. Under half of the omission traces to an unresolved V gene where checked; the cause of the rest is unknown. This sample has about 150,000 clones in its table, and roughly 90% of those were observed once. The ten largest make up 2.6% of the sample. Source: peripheral blood, taken on day 0 of AZD1222 vaccination. These receptors all stem from an adult in good health.

The CDR3 protein is CASSRTGTGNHEQYF. The CDR3 nucleotides read TGTGCCAGCTCGAGGACCGGGACAGGGAATCACGAGCAGTACTTC. The chain joins TRBV7-9 to TRBJ2-7; 9 bases map to TRBD1. CDR1 is SEHNR and CDR2 is FQNEAQ in the germline V gene (reference sequence). V lost 8 bases to trimming and J lost 5 bases; unmatched junction nucleotides: 13. CDR3 length: 15 residues.

The gene calls are TRBV6-5 and TRBJ2-7; 7 nucleotides align to TRBD1. V gave up 5 bases and J gave up 2 bases; unmatched junction bases: 6. Germline V gene data show CDR1 as MNHEY and CDR2 as SVGAGI. The CDR3 length is 14 residues. CDR3 DNA: TGTGCCAGCAGTATGACAGGGATTGCCTACGAGCAGTACTTC. Its translation: CASSMTGIAYEQYF.

The rearrangement links TRBV7-9 to TRBJ2-7, with 7 bases aligning to TRBD1. CDR3 length: 14 amino acids. J lost 3 bases, V lost 5 bases, and 7 bases had no gene match. Germline V gene sequence: CDR1 SEHNR, CDR2 FQNEAQ (reference sequence). The CDR3 DNA is TGTGCCAGCAGCGCTTCCGGGACAGTCTACGAGCAGTACTTC. The encoded protein is CASSASGTVYEQYF.

This clone came up a few times. This chain joins TRBV2 and TRBJ2-7; possibly TRBD2 for D (6 bases). V lost 4 bases and J lost 6, with 16 bases in between. Germline V CDR1 and CDR2: SNHLY, FYNNEI. The CDR3 is 14 amino acids. CDR3: CASSVAGRGGEQYF. The CDR3 DNA reads as TGTGCCAGCAGTGTCGCCGGGCGGGGCGGCGAGCAGTACTTC.

This clone has a single count. The chain has TRBV6-5 and TRBJ2-1; possibly TRBD2 for D (5 bases). V lost 6 bases, J lost 3 bases, and 15 bases lay in between. The germline gives CDR1 MNHEY, CDR2 SVGAGI. This CDR3 comprises 15 residues. This CDR3 is CASRALLSGYNEQFF. The DNA of the CDR3 is TGTGCCAGCAGGGCGCTCCTAAGCGGCTACAATGAGCAGTTCTTC.

V is TRBV6-6 and J is TRBJ2-5; D is unclear. Germline V CDR1 and CDR2: MNHNY, SVGAGI (reference sequence). V lost 5 bases to trimming and J lost 4 bases, with 17 bases between them. This CDR3 comprises 15 residues. The CDR3 loop is CASSPYGPPRETQYF. CDR3 coding DNA: TGTGCCAGCAGTCCCTATGGACCACCCCGAGAGACCCAGTACTTC.

This clone is a singleton in its sample. The rearrangement links TRBV2 to TRBJ1-2; TRBD1 might be the D (6 bases). The CDR3 covers 14 residues. V lost 6 bases and J 1 base, leaving 12 bases between the germline ends. The V gene's germline CDR1 is SNHLY and CDR2 FYNNEI. Written as DNA, the CDR3 is TGTGCCAGCAGGGACAGCGAGCTTAACTATGGCTACACCTTC. It yields the protein CASRDSELNYGYTF.

This clone came up once. The chain is built from TRBV5-8 and TRBJ1-1; D is perhaps TRBD1 (5 bases). The V end lost 0 bases, the J end lost 4 bases, and 13 bases lay between the germline ends. CDR1 is SGHTS and CDR2 is YDEGEE in the germline V gene. The CDR3 extends over 15 amino acids. DNA of the CDR3: TGTGCCAGCAGCTTGGCCAGACAGTGGATCACTGAAGCTTTCTTT. Its protein product is CASSLARQWITEAFF.

The gene calls are TRBV3-1 (or the pseudogene TRBV3-2) and TRBJ2-1; D is unresolved. Trimming pared 1 base from V and 8 bases from J, leaving 9 bases between. This CDR3 has 13 residues. Germline loops: CDR1 LGHDT, CDR2 YNNKEL (reference sequence). The CDR3 DNA reads as TGTGCCAGCAGCCAAGGTGCAGGAGATGAGCAGTTCTTC. This codes for CASSQGAGDEQFF.

CDR3 bases: TGTGCCAGCAGGTTGTGGACGAGGGAGACCCAGTACTTC. Translated: CASRLWTRETQYF. The J gene is TRBJ2-5, the V gene TRBV6-5; D not certain. This CDR3 region has 13 residues. Germline CDR1 reads MNHEY; CDR2 reads SVGAGI. Trimming pared 6 bases from V and 5 bases from J, leaving 13 bases between.

The CDR3 is CASTPWGWVKNTGELFF. CDR3 in DNA: TGTGCCAGCACCCCCTGGGGGTGGGTAAAGAACACCGGGGAGCTGTTTTTT. This sequence joins TRBV7-9 and TRBJ2-2; D may correspond to TRBD1 or TRBD2 (5 bases each). The germline CDR1 and CDR2 sequences are SEHNR and FQNEAQ (reference sequence). Trimming cost V 7 bases and J 1 base, with 19 bases left between them. The CDR3 runs 17 residues.

The J gene is TRBJ2-1, the V gene TRBV7-3; D remains ambiguous. CDR3 length: 14 residues. V was clipped by 4 bases and J by 8 bases, with 15 bases between them. Germline loops: CDR1 SGHTA, CDR2 FQGTGA. CDR3 residues: CASSSFGEGYEQFF. Here the CDR3 DNA reads TGTGCCAGCAGCTCCTTTGGGGAAGGCTATGAGCAGTTCTTC.

V is TRBV4-1 and J is TRBJ2-7; D unresolved. There are 14 residues in the CDR3. The germline CDR1 and CDR2 sequences are MGHRA and YSYEKL. Trimming removed 0 bases from V and 6 bases from J, with 12 bases in between. CDR3 sequence reads: CASSQDQTDIEQYF. The CDR3 DNA sequence: TGCGCCAGCAGCCAAGATCAAACAGATATCGAGCAGTACTTC.

This chain connects TRBV25-1 to TRBJ2-7, with 11 bases lining up with TRBD2. Germline trimming cut 4 bases from V and 2 bases from J; bases unmatched to any gene: 1. This CDR3 spans 14 amino acids. Germline V gene sequence: CDR1 MGHDK, CDR2 SYGVNS. The CDR3, as DNA: TGTGCCAGCAGTGGACTAGCGGGGACCTACGAGCAGTACTTC. Translated, it gives CASSGLAGTYEQYF.

This chain connects TRBV2 to TRBJ1-2; D is uncertain. Trimming took 2 bases from V and 2 from J, leaving 9 bases between them. CDR3 length equals 14 residues. Per germline, CDR1 SNHLY and CDR2 FYNNEI. CDR3 amino acids: CASSENFSNYGYTF. The DNA of the CDR3 is TGTGCCAGCAGTGAAAATTTCAGCAACTATGGCTACACCTTC. Together with reference TRBV2 and TRBJ1-2, the CDR3 gives the full variable domain: EPEVTQTPSHQVTQMGQEVILRCVPISNHLYFYWYRQILGQKVEFLVSFYNNEISEKSEIFDDQFSVERPDGSNFTLKIRSTKLEDSAMYFCASSENFSNYGYTFGSGTRLTVV.

The V and J genes are TRBV5-1 and TRBJ2-1; 8 positions match TRBD1. The V and J ends lost 7 bases and 3 bases, in that order; junction bases with no gene match: 6. The germline gives CDR1 SGHRS, CDR2 YFSETQ. This CDR3 is built from 14 residues. The CDR3 here is CASQGDRIYNEQFF. The CDR3 DNA follows: TGCGCCAGCCAAGGGGACAGGATCTACAATGAGCAGTTCTTC.

The gene calls are TRBV6-5 and TRBJ2-7; TRBD1 aligns across 7 bases. Germline V gene data show CDR1 as MNHEY and CDR2 as SVGAGI. This CDR3 contains 14 residues. V gave up 6 bases and J gave up 7 bases; unmatched junction bases: 12. CDR3 sequence (DNA): TGTGCCAGCAGGAATAACAGGGGAGTGATGGAGCAGTACTTC. This encodes CASRNNRGVMEQYF.

The chain carries TRBV19 and TRBJ1-6; a weak D match, TRBD1 (6 bases). Germline V gene data show CDR1 as LNHDA and CDR2 as SQIVND (reference sequence). Trimming took off 10 bases at V and 11 bases at J, with 24 bases between the two ends. This CDR3 comprises 15 residues. CDR3 loop: CATLQGTGDSTPLHF. The CDR3 nucleotides read TGTGCCACCCTACAGGGAACGGGTGATAGCACACCCCTCCACTTT.

CDR3 sequence reads: CASSPGTSGMTDTQYF. The CDR3, as DNA: TGTGCCAGCTCACCCGGGACTAGCGGGATGACAGATACGCAGTATTTT. The genes are TRBV18 and TRBJ2-3, with TRBD2 identical over 13 bases. With 3 bases clipped from V and 3 bases from J, the junction kept 3 bases outside the gene matches. The CDR3 length is 16 residues. The germline gives CDR1 KGHSH, CDR2 LQKENI.

In its sample, this clone was seen once. The rearrangement links TRBV5-1 to TRBJ1-1, with 8 bases that match TRBD1. The germline V gene has CDR1 SGHRS and CDR2 YFSETQ. CDR3 size: 16 residues. V was pared by 4 bases and J by 3 bases, with 11 bases of the junction left unmatched. DNA of the CDR3: TGCGCCAGCAGCCTCCGGGACAGGACACGGGACACTGAAGCTTTCTTT. It yields the protein CASSLRDRTRDTEAFF.

The V and J genes are TRBV24-1 and TRBJ1-1; TRBD1 matches at 8 bases. The CDR3 is 13 amino acids. V was pared by 0 bases and J by 12 bases, with 5 bases of the junction left unmatched. CDR1 is KGHDR and CDR2 is SFDVKD in the germline V gene. Written as DNA, the CDR3 is TGTGCCACCAGTGATTTGGGGACAGGAATAACTTTCTTT. Residues: CATSDLGTGITFF.

The J gene is TRBJ1-2, the V gene TRBV9, with 10 bases matching TRBD1. Germline-derived CDR1 and CDR2 are SGDLS and YYNGEE. The CDR3 has 16 amino acids. V was clipped by 3 bases and J by 3 bases; unmatched bases: 8. CDR3 residues: CASSAALGQGYYGYTF. The DNA for the CDR3 is TGTGCCAGCAGCGCCGCCCTGGGACAGGGGTACTATGGCTACACCTTC.

The chain uses TRBV10-1 and TRBJ2-7, with D tentatively TRBD2 (5 bases). The CDR3 consists of 18 residues. Germline values: CDR1 WNHNN, CDR2 SYGVQD (reference sequence). Trimming removed 0 bases from V and 0 bases from J, with 18 bases in between. The CDR3, as DNA: TGCGCCAGCAGTGAGTCGTCTCGTAGGACTCCAAGCTCCTACGAGCAGTACTTC. Translated, it gives CASSESSRRTPSSYEQYF.

The V call is TRBV11-2, the J call TRBJ2-6; no clear D gene. The CDR3 totals 15 residues. Per the germline V gene, CDR1 is SGHAT and CDR2 is FQNNGV. V lost 1 base, J lost 1 base, and 5 bases lay in between. CDR3 in DNA: TGTGCCAGCAGCTTAGTGGTATCTGGGGCCAACGTCCTGACTTTC. Protein product: CASSLVVSGANVLTF.

The rearrangement uses TRBV19 and TRBJ1-5; 8 bases line up with TRBD1. This CDR3 region has 15 residues. The germline V gene has CDR1 LNHDA and CDR2 SQIVND (reference sequence). Unmatched junction bases numbered 10, after V lost 6 bases and J lost 6 bases. Here the CDR3 DNA reads TGTGCCAGTAGCAAACCGGACAGGGCTGGTCAGCCCCAGCATTTT. Amino acids: CASSKPDRAGQPQHF.